This TCR beta chain was documented in a study of T-cell memory formation after mild COVID-19 (dated by TCRdb to the early 2020s). With regard to the full study: Most TCR sequence clusters were specific to one of the two donors. Longitudinal TCRalpha and TCRbeta repertoire sequencing tracked T-cell clones expanding and contracting after mild COVID-19 in a couple of donors. The cohort was made up of two young adult volunteers, one female and one male, who were previously healthy.

This clonotype appeared once. Which antigen it targets is not known. Base qualities were left out, and no much larger clone turns up one base away. TCRdb names Illumina NovaSeq 6000 as the instrument used. cDNA libraries for TCRalpha and TCRbeta were prepared by 5'RACE using constant-segment primers, with sample barcodes and unique molecular identifiers added. RNA was extracted from every sample with Trizol reagent. Amplification of the libraries took two PCR steps, and the second step added a second sample barcode plus Illumina TruSeq adapters. Sequencing of the libraries was done on an Illumina NovaSeq, producing 2 x 150 bp paired-end reads. From the authors' description of their analysis: With migec v1.2.7, reads were demultiplexed and then collapsed into UMI-guided consensus sequences. With mixcr v2.1.11, UMI consensuses were aligned to TRA and TRB V and J templates and assembled into clonotypes. Expanded or contracted clonotypes were those called significant by both edgeR and NoisET, with noise models trained on biological replicates. edgeR calls used a false discovery rate-adjusted p below 0.01 and a log2 fold-change threshold of 1. As an exploratory analysis of dynamics, PCA with hierarchical clustering was applied to max-normalized trajectories of the 1000 most abundant clonotypes. Separately sequenced CD4+ and CD8+ repertoires were used to assign the CD4 or CD8 phenotype of responding clones. The raw public reads went through TCRdb reprocessing: fastp at Q25, MiXCR clone calling, in-frame beta chains kept. Each entry merges the rows of one CDR3 protein and shows their most common DNA and genes. In this record, the V and J calls reflect TCRdb's handling and not the investigators' own analysis. Counted in this sample were fewer than 500,000 distinct CDR3 sequences; about 23% of them appeared once. The leading ten clones occupy about an eighth of the sample.

The germline V gene supplies CDR1 SGHVS and CDR2 FQNEAQ. Counted from cysteine to phenylalanine, this CDR3 has 16 amino acids. The entry retains the CDR3 DNA only, 48 bases that are in frame from base 1. Trimming accounts for 4 bases at V and 5 bases at J, while the number of junction bases matched to no gene is 13. Ficoll-Paque density gradient centrifugation was used to isolate PBMCs. On the study overall, not on this receptor specifically: Clones that contracted from day 15 to 85 showed balanced CD4/CD8 phenotypes, whereas a second wave of clones that expanded from day 15 to 37 leaned towards CD4+. SARS-CoV-2 specificity of the second-wave clones peaking on day 37 was not confirmed. Contracting CD4+ clones turned up mainly in the CM and EM memory subsets, whereas EMRA was where CD8+ clones were enriched. Some responding clones were found in pre-infection memory, which suggests that pre-existing cross-reactive memory T cells took part in the SARS-CoV-2 response. Only a couple of mild cases were covered in the study, and larger cohorts including severe cases with pre-infection samples were considered necessary.

The sequence came from an adult woman who had mild COVID-19 (a few samples of this study predate the infection). The sample titles of this study are shuffled in the database, so cell type and time point are left out; the donor was told from shared clones. The material sequenced was PBMCs or a T cell subset sorted from them (not recorded which). The chain joins TRBV7-8 to TRBJ2-5, with 7 bases aligning to TRBD2. The nucleotide sequence reads TGTGCCAGCAGCTGGTATGGGGGGAGGGCCGCGGAGACCCAGTACTTC. It translates to CASSWYGGRAAETQYF.